This T cell receptor (beta chain) was documented in a study of shared clonotypes between healthy human individuals. Overall study: A donor's plate count was three for CD4 naive and three for CD4 memory; CD8 naive had two and CD8 memory one.

Notes on this clone: Its antigen remains unidentified. In the same sample, other DNA sequences code for this CDR3.

Findings and caveats of the study: Across a few donors, naive CD4 shared around 5.4%, naive CD8 3.5% to 4%, memory CD4 roughly 2.4%, memory CD8 about 0.4%.

V gave up 2 bases and J gave up 0 bases; unmatched junction bases: 4. The CDR3 is 16 amino acids. Germline CDR1 and CDR2: SGHVS and FNYEAQ. CD45RO-negative cells were positively selected for CCR7, leaving out terminally differentiated effector memory CD45RA+ cells. All of the donors resided in Nashville, Tennessee, and each was a Caucasian adult. Each cell subset's genomic DNA was divided evenly among several immunoSEQ plates. TCRdb's table, derived via immunoSEQ multiplex PCR, lists solely in-frame clones and lacks some. In the table there are some 630,000 clones, about 96% of which are singletons. The sequence came from a woman aged 30 to 39 in good health. The gene calls are TRBV7-6 and TRBJ2-1; 7 bases align to TRBD2. Sequencing was done on a sample of naive CD8+ T cells sorted from blood. The CDR3 sequence is CASSLSSGSSYNEQFF. The CDR3 DNA reads as TGTGCCAGCAGCTTATCTAGCGGCAGCTCCTACAATGAGCAGTTCTTC. Combining the CDR3 with reference TRBV7-6 and TRBJ2-1 gives the whole variable domain GAGVSQSPRYKVTKRGQDVALRCDPISGHVSLYWYRQALGQGPEFLTYFNYEAQQDKSGLPNDRFSAERPEGSISTLTIQRTEQRDSAMYRCASSLSSGSSYNEQFFGPGTRLTVL.